This T cell receptor beta chain was identified during a study of T-cell reconstitution after alpha-beta-depleted transplantation in children. It was with unique molecular identifiers that the TCRbeta library was prepared. Each CDR3 protein gets one entry after TCRdb re-called the PCR reads with MiXCR. The top ten hold over 25% of the sample, which has about a million distinct CDR3 sequences, roughly 31% seen once. With respect to this clonotype: As yet, its antigen is unknown.

Study-wide results and caveats: Roughly two months post-transplant, alpha-beta T cells reportedly originated from several hundred graft clones that had expanded.

The germline gives CDR1 MNHEY, CDR2 SMNVEV (reference sequence). This CDR3 has 14 amino acids. V was clipped by 0 bases and J by 12 bases, with 15 bases between them. The sample consisted of PBMCs, mostly from graft donor cells, taken 360 days after TCRalphabeta/CD19-depleted stem cell transplant. The chain has TRBV27 and TRBJ2-1, with D tentatively TRBD2 (5 bases). The source is a boy in the first two years of life who had a stem cell transplant for SCID, so the T cells may come from the graft donor. The CDR3 sequence: CASSLSGFSGGQFF. The DNA for the CDR3 is TGTGCCAGCAGTTTATCTGGCTTCAGCGGAGGGCAGTTCTTC.